This T cell receptor (beta chain) was sequenced during a study of T cell responses to AZD1222 COVID-19 vaccine. Remarks on this clone: Antigen unknown.

Here immunoSEQ multiplex PCR was the method, and the copy in TCRdb shows in-frame clones only, minus some. The table includes some 80,000 clones, around 90% detected once. Study results and caveats: Compared with day 0, the breadth and depth of the Spike-specific TCR repertoire rose significantly after two doses of AZD1222.

The CDR3 contains 11 residues. V was cut by 3 bases and J by 4 bases, with 3 bases left in between. From germline, CDR1 is PRHDT and CDR2 FYEKMQ (reference sequence). The chain is built from TRBV13 and TRBJ1-1; D remains unclear. This material consisted of peripheral blood, taken on day 0 of MenACWY control vaccination. The clonotype was recovered from an adult in good health. CDR3: CASSFVTEAFF. For the CDR3, the DNA is TGTGCCAGCAGCTTCGTCACTGAAGCTTTCTTT. The entire variable domain, with the rest obtained from reference TRBV13 and TRBJ1-1, is as follows: AAGVIQSPRHLIKEKRETATLKCYPIPRHDTVYWYQQGPGQDPQFLISFYEKMQSDKGSIPDRFSAQQFSDYHSELNMSSLELGDSALYFCASSFVTEAFFGQGTRLTVV.